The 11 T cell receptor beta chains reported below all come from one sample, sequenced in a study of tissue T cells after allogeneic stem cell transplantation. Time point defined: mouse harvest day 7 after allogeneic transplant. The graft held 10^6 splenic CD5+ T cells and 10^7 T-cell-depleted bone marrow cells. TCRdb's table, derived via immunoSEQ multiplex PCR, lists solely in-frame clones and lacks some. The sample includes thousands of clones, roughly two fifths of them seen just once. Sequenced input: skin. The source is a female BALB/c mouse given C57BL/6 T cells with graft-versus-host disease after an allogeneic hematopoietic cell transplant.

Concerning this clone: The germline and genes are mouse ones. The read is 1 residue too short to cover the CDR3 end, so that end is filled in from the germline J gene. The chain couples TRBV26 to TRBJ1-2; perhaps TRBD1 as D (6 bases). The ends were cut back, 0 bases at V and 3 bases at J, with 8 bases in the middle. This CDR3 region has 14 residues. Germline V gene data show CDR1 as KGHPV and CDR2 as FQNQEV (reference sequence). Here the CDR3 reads CASSLSQGYSDYTF. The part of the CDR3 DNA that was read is TGTGCCAGCAGTCTGTCACAGGGATACTCCGACTACACC.

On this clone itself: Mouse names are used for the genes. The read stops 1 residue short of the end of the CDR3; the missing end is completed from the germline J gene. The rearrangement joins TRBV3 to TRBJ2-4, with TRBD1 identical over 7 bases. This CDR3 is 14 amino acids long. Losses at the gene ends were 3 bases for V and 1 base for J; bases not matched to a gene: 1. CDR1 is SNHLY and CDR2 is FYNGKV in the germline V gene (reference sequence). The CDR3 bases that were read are TGTGCCAGCAGCTTCCAGGGGGGTCAAAACACCTTGTAC. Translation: CASSFQGGQNTLY. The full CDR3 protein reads CASSFQGGQNTLYF.

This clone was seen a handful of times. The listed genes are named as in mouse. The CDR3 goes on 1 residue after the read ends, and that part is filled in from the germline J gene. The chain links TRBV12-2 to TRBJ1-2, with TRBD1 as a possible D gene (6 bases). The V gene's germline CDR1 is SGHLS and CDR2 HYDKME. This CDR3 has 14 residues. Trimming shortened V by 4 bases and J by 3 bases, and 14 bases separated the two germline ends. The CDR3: CASSPTTGYSDYTF. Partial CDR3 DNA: TGTGCCAGCTCCCCCACAACAGGGTACTCCGACTACACC.

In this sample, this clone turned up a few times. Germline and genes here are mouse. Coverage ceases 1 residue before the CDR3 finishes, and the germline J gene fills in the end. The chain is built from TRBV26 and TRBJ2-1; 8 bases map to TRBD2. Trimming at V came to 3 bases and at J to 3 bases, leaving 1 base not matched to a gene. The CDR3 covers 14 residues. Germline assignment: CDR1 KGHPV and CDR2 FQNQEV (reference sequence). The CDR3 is CASSLDWGYAEQFF. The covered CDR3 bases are TGTGCCAGCAGTCTTGACTGGGGCTATGCTGAGCAGTTC.

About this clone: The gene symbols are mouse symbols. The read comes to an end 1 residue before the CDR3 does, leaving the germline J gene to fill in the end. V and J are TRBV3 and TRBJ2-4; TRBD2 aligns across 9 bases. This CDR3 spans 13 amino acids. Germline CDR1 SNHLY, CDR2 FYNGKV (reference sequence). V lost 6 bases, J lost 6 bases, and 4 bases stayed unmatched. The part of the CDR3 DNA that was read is TGTGCCAGCAGACCTGGGGGGGTGAACACCTTGTAC. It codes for CASRPGGVNTLY. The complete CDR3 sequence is CASRPGGVNTLYF.

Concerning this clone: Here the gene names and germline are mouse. The CDR3 sequence is CASSTTGGAYEQYF. The covered CDR3 bases are TGTGCCAGCAGCACGACTGGGGGGGCTTATGAACAGTAC. V usage is TRBV3 and J usage is TRBJ2-7, with TRBD2 matching over 12 bases. The read ends 1 residue before the CDR3 terminus; that terminus is restored from the germline J gene. Trimming cost V 5 bases and J 4 bases; bases outside gene matches: 3. The CDR3 sequence is 14 residues long. Germline loops: CDR1 SNHLY, CDR2 FYNGKV (reference sequence).

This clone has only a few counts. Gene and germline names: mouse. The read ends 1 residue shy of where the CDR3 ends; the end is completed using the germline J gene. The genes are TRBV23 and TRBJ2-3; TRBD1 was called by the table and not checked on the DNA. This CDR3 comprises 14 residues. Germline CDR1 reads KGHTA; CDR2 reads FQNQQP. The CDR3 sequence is CSSSTGQGAETLYF. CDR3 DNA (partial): TGCTCCAGCAGTACGGGACAGGGGGCAGAAACGCTGTAT.

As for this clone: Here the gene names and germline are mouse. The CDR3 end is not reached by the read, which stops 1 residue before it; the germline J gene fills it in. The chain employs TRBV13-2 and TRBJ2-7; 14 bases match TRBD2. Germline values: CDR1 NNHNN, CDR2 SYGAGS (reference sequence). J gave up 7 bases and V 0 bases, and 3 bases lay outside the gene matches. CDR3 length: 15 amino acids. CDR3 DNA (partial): TGTGCCAGCGGTGATGCGGGACTGGGGGGGCGAGAACAGTAC. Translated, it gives CASGDAGLGGREQY. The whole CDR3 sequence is CASGDAGLGGREQYF.

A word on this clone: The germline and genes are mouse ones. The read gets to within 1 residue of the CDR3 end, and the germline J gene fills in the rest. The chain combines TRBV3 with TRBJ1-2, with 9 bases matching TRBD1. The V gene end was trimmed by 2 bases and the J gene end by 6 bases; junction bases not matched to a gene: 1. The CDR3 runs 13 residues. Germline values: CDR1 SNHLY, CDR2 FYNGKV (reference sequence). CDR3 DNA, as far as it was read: TGTGCCAGCAGCTTAAGGACAGGGGCCGACTACACC. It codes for CASSLRTGADYT. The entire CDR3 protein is CASSLRTGADYTF. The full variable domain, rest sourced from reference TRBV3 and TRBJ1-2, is GPKVLQIPSHQIIDMGQMVTLNCDPVSNHLYFYWYKQILGQQMEFLVNFYNGKVMEKSKLFKDQFSVERPDGSYFTLKIQPTALEDSAVYFCASSLRTGADYTFGSGTRLLVI.

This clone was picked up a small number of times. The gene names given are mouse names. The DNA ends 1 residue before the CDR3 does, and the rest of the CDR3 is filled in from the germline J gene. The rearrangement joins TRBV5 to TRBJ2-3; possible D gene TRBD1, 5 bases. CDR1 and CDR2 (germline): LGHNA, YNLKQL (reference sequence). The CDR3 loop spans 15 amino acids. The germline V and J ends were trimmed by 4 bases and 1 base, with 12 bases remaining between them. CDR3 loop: CASSPREGGAETLYF. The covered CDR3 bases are TGTGCCAGCAGCCCCAGGGAGGGCGGTGCAGAAACGCTGTAT.

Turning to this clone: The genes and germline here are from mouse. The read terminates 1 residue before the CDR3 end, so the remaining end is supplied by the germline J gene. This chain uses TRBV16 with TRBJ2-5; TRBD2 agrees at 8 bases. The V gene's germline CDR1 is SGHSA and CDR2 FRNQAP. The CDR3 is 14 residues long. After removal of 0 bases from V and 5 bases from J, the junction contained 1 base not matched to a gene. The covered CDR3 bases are TGTGCAAGCAGCTTAGATGGGGGGGGAGACACCCAGTAC. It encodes CASSLDGGGDTQY. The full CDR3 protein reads CASSLDGGGDTQYF.